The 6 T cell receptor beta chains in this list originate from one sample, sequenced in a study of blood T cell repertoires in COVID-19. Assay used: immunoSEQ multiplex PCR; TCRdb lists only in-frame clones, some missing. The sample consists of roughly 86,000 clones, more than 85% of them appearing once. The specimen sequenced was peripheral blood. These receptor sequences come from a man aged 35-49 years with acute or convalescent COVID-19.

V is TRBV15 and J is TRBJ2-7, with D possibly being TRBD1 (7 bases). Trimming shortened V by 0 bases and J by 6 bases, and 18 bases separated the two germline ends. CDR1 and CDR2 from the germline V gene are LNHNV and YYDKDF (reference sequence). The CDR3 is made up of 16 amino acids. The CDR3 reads CATSRDFLAGGFEQYF. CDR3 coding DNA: TGTGCCACCAGCAGAGATTTTTTGGCAGGGGGGTTCGAGCAGTACTTC.

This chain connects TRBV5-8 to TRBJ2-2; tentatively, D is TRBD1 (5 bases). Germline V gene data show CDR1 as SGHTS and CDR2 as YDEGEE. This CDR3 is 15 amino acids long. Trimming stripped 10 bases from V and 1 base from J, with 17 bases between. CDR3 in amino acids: CAVSGQGMNTGELFF. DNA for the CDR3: TGTGCCGTCTCAGGTCAGGGCATGAACACCGGGGAGCTGTTTTTT.

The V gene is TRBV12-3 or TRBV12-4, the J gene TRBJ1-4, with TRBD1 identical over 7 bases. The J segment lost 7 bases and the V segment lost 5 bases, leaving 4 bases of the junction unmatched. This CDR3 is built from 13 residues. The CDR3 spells CASSLYRGEKLFF. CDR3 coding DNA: TGTGCCAGCAGTCTCTACAGGGGTGAAAAACTGTTTTTT.

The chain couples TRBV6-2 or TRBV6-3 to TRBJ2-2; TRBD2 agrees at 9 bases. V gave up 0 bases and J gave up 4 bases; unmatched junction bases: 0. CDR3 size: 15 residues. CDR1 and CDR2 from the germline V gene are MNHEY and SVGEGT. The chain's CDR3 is CASSYSAGGTGELFF. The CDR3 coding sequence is TGTGCCAGCAGTTACTCAGCGGGAGGCACCGGGGAGCTGTTTTTT.

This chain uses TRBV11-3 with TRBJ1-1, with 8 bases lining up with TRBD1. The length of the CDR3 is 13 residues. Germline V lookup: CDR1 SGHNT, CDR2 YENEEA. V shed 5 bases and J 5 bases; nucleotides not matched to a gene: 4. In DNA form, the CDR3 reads TGTGCCAGCAGCCCGGACAGGGAAACTGAAGCTTTCTTT. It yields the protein CASSPDRETEAFF.

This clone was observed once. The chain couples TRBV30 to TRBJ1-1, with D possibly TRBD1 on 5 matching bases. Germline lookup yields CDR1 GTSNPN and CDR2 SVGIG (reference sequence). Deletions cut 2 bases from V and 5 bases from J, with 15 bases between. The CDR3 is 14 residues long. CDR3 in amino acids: CAWSPGPRGTEAFF. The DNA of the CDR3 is TGTGCCTGGAGTCCGGGACCCCGGGGGACTGAAGCTTTCTTT.